One sample yielded the 13 T cell receptor beta chains listed below, sequenced in a study of cytomegalovirus exposure and HLA in healthy donors. 13 Jbeta primers and 60 Vbeta primers were used for the PCR. The method was immunoSEQ multiplex PCR; TCRdb's version includes in-frame clones alone and lacks a portion of them. The repertoire has about 140,000 clones, about 80% of them found once; the top ten carry approximately 1.5%. Sequencing was done on a sample of PBMCs. These receptors were taken from a man aged 25 to 40 in good health and CMV-seropositive.

The V call is TRBV28, the J call TRBJ1-3; a weak D match, TRBD1 (5 bases). Trimming took off 3 bases at V and 2 bases at J, with 17 bases between the two ends. The CDR3 runs 17 residues. Germline CDR1 and CDR2: MDHEN and SYDVKM. CDR3 in amino acids: CASSFFPAGQAGNTIYF. The CDR3 DNA sequence: TGTGCCAGCAGTTTCTTCCCGGCAGGGCAGGCTGGAAACACCATATATTTT.

This clone was seen a few times. This chain joins TRBV7-2 and TRBJ1-5; D is possibly TRBD1 (6 bases). The germline V and J ends were trimmed by 1 base and 5 bases, with 12 bases remaining between them. The CDR3 runs 15 residues. The germline gives CDR1 SGHTA, CDR2 FQGNSA. The CDR3 region is CASSLEHRADQPQHF. The CDR3 nucleotides read TGTGCCAGCAGCTTAGAGCACAGGGCGGATCAGCCCCAGCATTTT.

The chain employs TRBV7-3 and TRBJ2-3; 9 positions agree with TRBD2. J lost 2 bases, V lost 0 bases, and 6 bases had no gene match. CDR3 length: 17 residues. The germline CDR1 and CDR2 sequences are SGHTA and FQGTGA. The CDR3 reads CASSLTMPSGITDTQYF. The CDR3 nucleotides read TGTGCCAGCAGCTTAACTATGCCTAGCGGGATCACAGATACGCAGTATTTT.

A word on this clone: The junction and the germline gene differ at one end; a read error may be behind it. This chain uses TRBV7-7 with TRBJ2-1; possible D gene TRBD1, 5 bases. The CDR3 runs 13 residues. CDR1 SSHAT and CDR2 FNYEAQ come from the germline V gene (reference sequence). For the CDR3, the DNA is TGTGCTAGCAGCACGTCTGGGGCTAATGAGCAGTTCTTC. This translates into CASSTSGANEQFF.

This sequence joins TRBV30 and TRBJ1-5; D possibly corresponds to TRBD1 (5 bases). V was trimmed by 0 bases and J by 4 bases, leaving 7 bases between them. CDR3 size: 13 residues. CDR1 and CDR2 (germline): GTSNPN, SVGIG (reference sequence). Here the CDR3 reads CAWSVSGNQPQHF. The DNA of the CDR3 is TGTGCCTGGAGTGTGTCAGGGAATCAGCCCCAGCATTTT.

The chain combines TRBV9 with TRBJ1-6, with TRBD1 as a possible D gene (6 bases). This CDR3 has 14 residues. Germline V gene sequence: CDR1 SGDLS, CDR2 YYNGEE. The germline V and J ends were trimmed by 3 bases and 8 bases, with 12 bases remaining between them. The CDR3 DNA reads as TGTGCCAGCAGCGAGGGCAGGGGATATTCACCCCTCCACTTT. As protein: CASSEGRGYSPLHF.

The CDR3 spells CASSFHGLETRNEQFF. The CDR3 coding sequence is TGTGCCAGCAGCTTCCACGGACTAGAGACTCGGAATGAGCAGTTCTTC. The chain combines TRBV7-2 with TRBJ2-1, with 7 bases that match TRBD2. There are 16 residues in the CDR3. The V segment lost 3 bases and the J segment 7 bases; nucleotides outside the gene matches: 12. Germline V CDR1 and CDR2: SGHTA, FQGNSA.

The V and J genes are TRBV23-1 and TRBJ2-1, with 9 bases aligning to TRBD1. TRBV23-1 is recorded as an ORF, its role being uncertain. V trimming: 11 bases; J trimming: 5 bases; junction bases outside the gene matches: 13. The CDR3 contains 15 residues. CDR3 residues: CAGPMGQGENNEQFF. CDR3 nucleotide sequence: TGCGCCGGACCAATGGGACAGGGAGAAAACAATGAGCAGTTCTTC.

This clone was observed a handful of times. This rearrangement joins TRBV4-1 to TRBJ2-7; 9 positions agree with TRBD1. Germline CDR1 and CDR2: MGHRA and YSYEKL. The CDR3 extends over 15 amino acids. Trimming removed 2 bases from V and 3 bases from J; junction bases left unmatched: 5. DNA of the CDR3: TGCGCCAGCAGCCAAACGGGACAGGGAGGCTACGAGCAGTACTTC. Residues: CASSQTGQGGYEQYF.

This chain uses TRBV11-2 with TRBJ2-7; 8 positions match TRBD1. V lost 5 bases and J lost 3; bases outside the gene matches: 3. Germline V gene data show CDR1 as SGHAT and CDR2 as FQNNGV. The CDR3 covers 13 residues. The CDR3 reads CASSPGQGYEQYF. DNA for the CDR3: TGTGCCAGCAGCCCCGGACAGGGCTACGAGCAGTACTTC.

The genes are TRBV6-1 and TRBJ2-7, with D possibly being TRBD2 (6 bases). The CDR3 totals 14 residues. V lost 6 bases, J lost 3 bases, and 15 bases lay in between. Germline CDR1 and CDR2: MNHNS and SASEGT. The CDR3 reads CASREGGGVYEQYF. The CDR3 DNA is TGTGCCAGCAGGGAGGGTGGTGGGGTCTACGAGCAGTACTTC.

This clone was picked up a small number of times. The chain couples TRBV28 to TRBJ2-1, with 8 bases aligning to TRBD2. The CDR3 spans 15 residues. Germline-derived CDR1 and CDR2 are MDHEN and SYDVKM. V lost 4 bases and J lost 9; bases outside the gene matches: 11. The CDR3 loop reads CASSYPGGESSEQFF. DNA of the CDR3: TGTGCCAGCAGTTATCCGGGAGGGGAAAGTAGTGAGCAGTTCTTC.

V gene TRBV7-3 combines with J gene TRBJ2-2, with D tentatively TRBD1 (5 bases). This CDR3 region has 14 residues. Trimming shortened V by 4 bases and J by 4 bases, and 10 bases separated the two germline ends. Germline V CDR1 and CDR2: SGHTA, FQGTGA. The CDR3 region is CASSSDTFTGELFF. The CDR3 DNA reads as TGTGCCAGCAGCTCGGACACTTTCACCGGGGAGCTGTTTTTT.